This is a list of T cell receptor beta chains from one sample in a study of blood T cell repertoires in COVID-19. Sequencing used immunoSEQ multiplex PCR; TCRdb keeps in-frame clones, though not all of them. This table holds tens of thousands of clones, roughly 93% found once. The specimen sequenced was peripheral blood. The receptors originated from a man aged 50-59 years with active COVID-19. Each CDR3 is given with its conserved first and last residue. A D gene is named only where the DNA matches it firmly. Size tells how often a clone was seen (once, few, many) or the class of an expanded clone, and some rows leave it out.

size: -; J: TRBJ2-5; V: TRBV5-1; D: TRBD1; DNA: TGCGCCAGCAGCATAACAGGGGGCGAAAGGACGACCCAGTACTTC; CDR3: CASSITGGERTTQYF
size: once; J: TRBJ2-7; V: TRBV5-1; D: TRBD2; DNA: TGCGCCAGCAGCTCGATAGCGGGAGGTAGTTACGAGCAGTACTTC; CDR3: CASSSIAGGSYEQYF
size: -; J: TRBJ2-3; V: TRBV5-5; D: TRBD2; DNA: TGTGCCAGCAGCTCGACTAGCGGGAGGGCCTTAATCCAAGATACGCAGTATTTT; CDR3: CASSSTSGRALIQDTQYF
size: once; J: TRBJ1-1; V: TRBV18; D: -; DNA: TGTGCCAGCTCACCACCTTCTGTGAACACTGAAGCTTTCTTT; CDR3: CASSPPSVNTEAFF
size: once; J: TRBJ1-5; V: TRBV20-1; D: -; DNA: TGCAGTGCTAGTGAAGAGTGGGAGACCGACGGCGGTCAGCCCCAGCATTTT; CDR3: CSASEEWETDGGQPQHF
size: -; J: TRBJ2-3; V: TRBV12-2; D: -; DNA: TGTGCAAGTCGCTCCACACGTCCCGTAGCGGGACACACAGATACGCAGTATTTT; CDR3: CASRSTRPVAGHTDTQYF
size: -; J: TRBJ2-4; V: TRBV6-1; D: TRBD1; DNA: TGTGCCAGCAGTGGAGCCGGGACAGGGATTGGGAGAGGAGCCAAAAACATTCAGTACTTC; CDR3: CASSGAGTGIGRGAKNIQYF
size: -; J: TRBJ1-2; V: TRBV6-5; D: -; DNA: TGTGCCAGCAGCTACAGGGCGGGACTCTCCTATGGCTACACCTTC; CDR3: CASSYRAGLSYGYTF
size: -; J: TRBJ2-3; V: TRBV11-2; D: TRBD2; DNA: TGTGCCAGCAGCGTTGAACGGGGGGCAGATACGCAGTATTTT; CDR3: CASSVERGADTQYF
size: -; J: TRBJ2-2; V: TRBV5-1; D: TRBD2; DNA: TGCGCCAGCAGGGCGGGAGGATTGACCGGGGAGCTGTTTTTT; CDR3: CASRAGGLTGELFF
size: -; J: TRBJ2-5; V: TRBV15; D: -; DNA: TGTGCCACCAGCAGGGGCGGGACTGAAGAGACCCAGTACTTC; CDR3: CATSRGGTEETQYF
size: once; J: TRBJ1-2; V: TRBV28; D: TRBD1; DNA: TGTGCCAGCAGTTTAACAGGGGTAATCAGTGGCTACACCTTC; CDR3: CASSLTGVISGYTF
size: -; J: TRBJ2-1; V: TRBV25-1; D: -; DNA: TGTGCCAGCAGTGAAAATGAGGGCTATGAGCAGTTCTTC; CDR3: CASSENEGYEQFF
size: once; J: TRBJ2-3; V: TRBV6-6; D: -; DNA: TGTGCCAGCAGTTTCCGGGGATCGACAGATACGCAGTATTTT; CDR3: CASSFRGSTDTQYF
size: -; J: TRBJ2-1; V: TRBV29-1; D: TRBD2; DNA: TGCAGCGTCTCTAGCGGGAGGACCTACAATGAGCAGTTCTTC; CDR3: CSVSSGRTYNEQFF
size: -; J: TRBJ2-2; V: TRBV7-2; D: -; DNA: TGTGCCAGCAGCCCCGGGACTTTGAACACCGGGGAGCTGTTTTTT; CDR3: CASSPGTLNTGELFF
size: -; J: TRBJ2-2; V: TRBV5-4; D: TRBD2; DNA: TGTGCCAGCAGTTCCCGGACTAGCGGGAGGGCCGCCGGGGAGCTGTTTTTT; CDR3: CASSSRTSGRAAGELFF
size: -; J: TRBJ1-2; V: TRBV11-2; D: TRBD1; DNA: TGTGCCAGCAGCTTAGATCCCGGCACTCGACAGGGCTCCTATGGCTACACCTTC; CDR3: CASSLDPGTRQGSYGYTF
size: -; J: TRBJ2-3; V: TRBV5-1; D: -; DNA: TGCGCCAGCAGCCCCGGGACTTCGGTTACGCAGTATTTT; CDR3: CASSPGTSVTQYF
size: -; J: TRBJ2-7; V: TRBV30; D: TRBD2; DNA: TGTGCCTGGAGCATGGGGGGGGGATCCTACGAGCAGTACTTC; CDR3: CAWSMGGGSYEQYF
size: -; J: TRBJ2-5; V: TRBV9; D: -; DNA: TGTGCCAGCAGCGTATTGGGGGGACAAGAGACCCAGTACTTC; CDR3: CASSVLGGQETQYF
size: -; J: TRBJ2-2; V: TRBV28; D: TRBD2; DNA: TGTGCCAGCAGTTTATTTACCGGGACTAGCCTGTCCGGGGAGCTGTTTTTT; CDR3: CASSLFTGTSLSGELFF
size: -; J: TRBJ1-5; V: TRBV2; D: TRBD1; DNA: TGTGCCAGCAGCAAGACAGGGGGTGTCAATCAGCCCCAGCATTTT; CDR3: CASSKTGGVNQPQHF
size: -; J: TRBJ2-5; V: TRBV28; D: -; DNA: TGTGCCAGCAGCTCCCCGCGGGCCCAAGGGCGAGAGACCCAGTACTTC; CDR3: CASSSPRAQGRETQYF
size: -; J: TRBJ2-1; V: TRBV14; D: -; DNA: TGTGCCAGCAGCCAATGGGCTGCGGGGAATGAGCAGTTCTTC; CDR3: CASSQWAAGNEQFF
size: -; J: TRBJ2-5; V: TRBV11-2; D: -; DNA: TGTGCCAGGGGGGAGGCCGGGACCGGGGTTTCGGAGACCCAGTACTTC; CDR3: CARGEAGTGVSETQYF
size: -; J: TRBJ2-1; V: TRBV19; D: TRBD2; DNA: TGTGCCAGTAGTACGGGACTAGCGGGGGGGGCCGCCGATTTTGAGCAGTTCTTC; CDR3: CASSTGLAGGAADFEQFF
size: -; J: TRBJ2-1; V: TRBV28; D: TRBD2; DNA: TGTGCCAGCAGTTTATTCGGGACTAGCGGGAGAAATGAGCAGTTCTTC; CDR3: CASSLFGTSGRNEQFF
size: -; J: TRBJ2-7; V: TRBV5-1; D: -; DNA: TGCGCCAGCAGCTTGGCTGCGAGCTCCTACGAGCAGTACTTC; CDR3: CASSLAASSYEQYF
size: -; J: TRBJ1-5; V: TRBV9; D: -; DNA: TGTGCCAGCAGCGAGCCTCGACACATAATCGATCAGCCCCAGCATTTT; CDR3: CASSEPRHIIDQPQHF
size: -; J: TRBJ2-1; V: TRBV7-8; D: TRBD2; DNA: TGTGCCAGCAGCTTAGGGACTAGCGCTATCAATGAGCAGTTCTTC; CDR3: CASSLGTSAINEQFF
size: -; J: TRBJ1-2; V: TRBV4-2; D: TRBD1; DNA: TGTGCCAGCTCGGGGACAGCCGGGGGCTACACCTTC; CDR3: CASSGTAGGYTF
size: -; J: TRBJ1-4; V: TRBV5-1; D: -; DNA: TGCGCCAGCCATCAAGGGGGACCTAATGAAAAACTGTTTTTT; CDR3: CASHQGGPNEKLFF
size: -; J: TRBJ1-5; V: TRBV19; D: -; DNA: TGTGCCAGTAGTATACAACCGGATCAGCCCCAGCATTTT; CDR3: CASSIQPDQPQHF
size: once; J: TRBJ1-6; V: TRBV6-2/TRBV6-3; D: -; DNA: TGTGCCAGCAGTTACTCGAAAGGCAGGAATTCACCCCTCCACTTT; CDR3: CASSYSKGRNSPLHF
size: -; J: TRBJ2-3; V: TRBV7-6; D: TRBD2; DNA: TGTGCCAGCAGCCTTGCAGCGGGAGGGGTAGATACGCAGTATTTT; CDR3: CASSLAAGGVDTQYF
size: -; J: TRBJ1-1; V: TRBV28; D: -; DNA: TGTGCCAGCACTCTCGGGAACAGAAAAGCTTTCTTT; CDR3: CASTLGNRKAFF
size: -; J: TRBJ2-3; V: TRBV7-2; D: TRBD1; DNA: TGTGCCAGCAGCCCTATGCCGGGACAGCGAGATACGCAGTATTTT; CDR3: CASSPMPGQRDTQYF